This T cell receptor (beta chain) was retrieved from a study of T cell responses to AZD1222 COVID-19 vaccine. Findings of the study overall: There were mostly white British donors and more females than males, and clonal diversity was possibly underestimated.

The V gene lost 3 bases and the J gene lost 0 bases, with 17 bases spanning the gap. The germline V gene has CDR1 MGHDK and CDR2 SYGVNS. CDR3 size: 18 residues. Regarding this clone: The antigen is undetermined.

Profiled with immunoSEQ multiplex PCR; TCRdb holds only in-frame clones, not every one. The sample consists of around 150,000 clones, just over 90% of them appearing once. This rearrangement joins TRBV25-1 to TRBJ1-4; tentatively, D is TRBD1 (6 bases). The TCR was taken from an adult who received the AZD1222 COVID-19 vaccine. The sequencing used peripheral blood, collected 28 days after the second AZD1222 dose. This CDR3 reads CASSEGEGQLSTNEKLFF. DNA of the CDR3: TGTGCCAGCAGTGAGGGGGAGGGACAACTCTCAACTAATGAAAAACTGTTTTTT.